These 21 T cell receptor beta chains came from one sample sequenced in a study of blood T cell repertoires in COVID-19. Using immunoSEQ multiplex PCR, the repertoire was profiled, and TCRdb retains in-frame clones only, with some absent. The sample consists of roughly 100,000 clones, 70% to 85% of them appearing once. The sequenced sample consisted of peripheral blood. Every receptor here comes from a woman between 55 and 75 years old with acute or convalescent COVID-19.

The gene calls are TRBV29-1 and TRBJ2-3, with a weak D call TRBD2 (5 bases). Germline V lookup: CDR1 SQVTM, CDR2 ANQGSEA. This CDR3 is built from 14 residues. The V end lost 3 bases, the J end lost 0 bases, and 10 bases lay between the germline ends. CDR3 region: CSVDGLASTDTQYF. CDR3 DNA sequence: TGCAGCGTTGACGGGCTAGCTAGCACAGATACGCAGTATTTT.

This rearrangement joins TRBV4-1 to TRBJ1-2; unclear D gene. The CDR3 consists of 14 residues. The germline V gene has CDR1 MGHRA and CDR2 YSYEKL. Deletions cut 1 base from V and 4 bases from J, with 10 bases between. The DNA for the CDR3 is TGCGCCAGCAGCCAAGGGTTACAGCCCTATGGCTACACCTTC. This sequence encodes CASSQGLQPYGYTF.

The chain combines TRBV7-8 with TRBJ2-7, with TRBD1 matching over 10 bases. The CDR3 loop spans 13 amino acids. The trim removed 5 bases at V and 7 bases at J, leaving 5 bases unmatched. Germline V gives CDR1 SGHVS, CDR2 FQNEAQ. CDR3: CASSRDRGREQYF. In nucleotides, the CDR3 is TGTGCCAGCAGCCGGGACAGGGGTCGGGAGCAGTACTTC.

This chain connects TRBV18 to TRBJ1-5; TRBD1 aligns across 8 bases. CDR1 and CDR2 from the germline V gene are KGHSH and LQKENI. The CDR3 totals 15 residues. J was trimmed by 4 bases and V by 0 bases; bases with no gene match: 2. The CDR3 DNA follows: TGTGCCAGCTCACCACCGGGACAGGCGAATCAGCCCCAGCATTTT. This codes for CASSPPGQANQPQHF.

In nucleotides, the CDR3 is TGTGCCAGCAGCTTAGGAGGCCGCGCAGATACGCAGTATTTT. This translates into CASSLGGRADTQYF. The chain joins TRBV7-2 to TRBJ2-3, with no clear D. From germline, CDR1 is SGHTA and CDR2 FQGNSA. The CDR3 has 14 residues. V shed 1 base and J shed 4 bases, with 9 bases lying between them.

Details on this clone: Other DNA sequences in the sample encode the same CDR3. The chain uses TRBV5-1 and TRBJ2-5; 8 nucleotides line up with TRBD1. From germline, CDR1 is SGHRS and CDR2 YFSETQ. CDR3 size: 14 residues. With V trimmed by 1 base and J by 4 bases, 3 bases remained unmatched. The CDR3 region has the DNA TGCGCCAGCAGCTTGACAGGGGGGTCAGAGACCCAGTACTTC. This gives the protein CASSLTGGSETQYF.

The chain employs TRBV14 and TRBJ1-6; a possible D gene is TRBD1 (5 bases). This CDR3 has 16 amino acids. Germline CDR1 reads SGHDN; CDR2 reads FVKESK. The V end lost 2 bases, the J end lost 7 bases, and 15 bases lay between the germline ends. CDR3 amino acids: CASSQLAGLGNSPLHF. The CDR3 nucleotides are TGTGCCAGCAGCCAATTGGCAGGGCTGGGGAATTCACCCCTCCACTTT.

This clone was counted a few times. The chain combines TRBV25-1 with TRBJ1-3, with 7 bases fitting TRBD1. The CDR3 sequence is 14 residues long. The germline gives CDR1 MGHDK, CDR2 SYGVNS. Losses at the gene ends were 3 bases for V and 2 bases for J; bases not matched to a gene: 1. The CDR3 sequence is CASSEQGAGNTIYF. The CDR3 nucleotides read TGTGCCAGCAGTGAGCAGGGGGCTGGAAACACCATATATTTT. The full variable domain, rest sourced from reference TRBV25-1 and TRBJ1-3, is EADIYQTPRYLVIGTGKKITLECSQTMGHDKMYWYQQDPGMELHLIHYSYGVNSTEKGDLSSESTVSRIRTEHFPLTLESARPSHTSQYLCASSEQGAGNTIYFGEGSWLTVV.

The chain combines TRBV5-1 with TRBJ1-4; 7 bases align to TRBD1. CDR3 length: 15 residues. Trimming cost V 0 bases and J 6 bases; bases outside gene matches: 5. Germline V gives CDR1 SGHRS, CDR2 YFSETQ. The CDR3 sequence is CASSLEGGRDEKLFF. The CDR3 nucleotides are TGCGCCAGCAGCTTGGAAGGGGGCAGGGATGAAAAACTGTTTTTT.

Here the CDR3 reads CASSHAGGSYNEQFF. The CDR3 coding sequence is TGTGCCAGCAGCCACGCCGGGGGGTCCTACAATGAGCAGTTCTTC. V and J are TRBV7-9 and TRBJ2-1; 7 positions agree with TRBD2. V gave up 5 bases and J gave up 1 base; unmatched junction bases: 5. This CDR3 contains 15 residues. Germline CDR1 SEHNR, CDR2 FQNEAQ (reference sequence).

This clone was seen a single time. This rearrangement joins TRBV5-4 to TRBJ1-2; 9 nucleotides agree with TRBD1. Trimming cost V 4 bases and J 7 bases; bases outside gene matches: 5. The germline gives CDR1 SGHNT, CDR2 YYREEE (reference sequence). The CDR3 extends over 13 amino acids. CDR3 sequence reads: CASSQGQGFGYTF. In DNA, the CDR3 is TGTGCCAGCAGCCAAGGACAGGGGTTTGGCTACACCTTC.

The chain is built from TRBV5-4 and TRBJ2-3; 7 bases line up with TRBD1. V was pared by 2 bases and J by 4 bases, with 4 bases of the junction left unmatched. Germline V CDR1 and CDR2: SGHNT, YYREEE (reference sequence). The CDR3 spans 14 residues. Here the CDR3 DNA reads TGTGCCAGCAGCTTCGGACAGGTTTCAGATACGCAGTATTTT. As protein: CASSFGQVSDTQYF.

The chain links TRBV7-9 to TRBJ1-5; 9 positions match TRBD1. J was trimmed by 2 bases and V by 4 bases; bases with no gene match: 12. The V gene's germline CDR1 is SEHNR and CDR2 FQNEAQ (reference sequence). There are 18 residues in the CDR3. The CDR3 DNA sequence: TGTGCCAGCAGCTATTCCGGGACAGGGAGAGGAGGCAATCAGCCCCAGCATTTT. Its protein product is CASSYSGTGRGGNQPQHF.

The chain uses TRBV14 and TRBJ1-4; possibly TRBD1 for D (6 bases). CDR3 length: 17 residues. In germline, CDR1 is SGHDN, CDR2 FVKESK. The ends were cut back, 1 base at V and 1 base at J, with 13 bases in the middle. For the CDR3, the DNA is TGTGCCAGCAGCCAAGGCCGACAGGTTGGAACTAATGAAAAACTGTTTTTT. As protein: CASSQGRQVGTNEKLFF. Full variable domain (remainder filled in from reference TRBV14 and TRBJ1-4): EAGVTQFPSHSVIEKGQTVTLRCDPISGHDNLYWYRRVMGKEIKFLLHFVKESKQDESGMPNNRFLAERTGGTYSTLKVQPAELEDSGVYFCASSQGRQVGTNEKLFFGSGTQLSVL.

The V and J genes are TRBV3-1 (or the pseudogene TRBV3-2) and TRBJ1-2; D is unclear. Germline CDR1 LGHDT, CDR2 YNNKEL (reference sequence). Trimming cost V 1 base and J 12 bases, with 12 bases left between them. The CDR3 has 12 amino acids. The CDR3 here is CASSQGREVDTF. In DNA, the CDR3 is TGTGCCAGCAGCCAAGGACGGGAAGTGGACACCTTC.

The V and J genes are TRBV15 and TRBJ2-2, with TRBD2 as a possible D gene (5 bases). CDR1 and CDR2 from the germline V gene are LNHNV and YYDKDF (reference sequence). V was trimmed by 5 bases and J by 7 bases, leaving 11 bases between them. The CDR3 contains 13 residues. The DNA for the CDR3 is TGTGCCACCAGCCGGACGGGAAACGGGGAGCTGTTTTTT. Translating gives CATSRTGNGELFF.

There are a few counts of this clone. The gene calls are TRBV6-6 and TRBJ1-5; 9 nucleotides match TRBD1. From germline, CDR1 is MNHNY and CDR2 SVGAGI (reference sequence). CDR3 length: 14 amino acids. Trimming took 7 bases from V and 5 from J; bases not matched to a gene: 6. CDR3 nucleotides: TGTGCCAGCACCCGGACAGGGGCAGATCAGCCCCAGCATTTT. Translating it yields CASTRTGADQPQHF.

V is TRBV7-9 and J is TRBJ2-1; 7 nucleotides agree with TRBD2. V lost 1 base, J lost 5 bases, and 2 bases stayed unmatched. This CDR3 spans 14 amino acids. Germline V CDR1 and CDR2: SEHNR, FQNEAQ (reference sequence). CDR3 nucleotide sequence: TGTGCCAGCAGCTTAGGGCTAGCGGACAATGAGCAGTTCTTC. This encodes CASSLGLADNEQFF. Based on the CDR3 plus reference TRBV7-9 and TRBJ2-1, the full variable domain is DTGVSQNPRHKITKRGQNVTFRCDPISEHNRLYWYRQTLGQGPEFLTYFQNEAQLEKSRLLSDRFSAERPKGSFSTLEIQRTEQGDSAMYLCASSLGLADNEQFFGPGTRLTVL.

The chain recombines TRBV30 with TRBJ2-2; TRBD2 matches 8 bases. V was pared by 4 bases and J by 4 bases, with 11 bases of the junction left unmatched. The germline gives CDR1 GTSNPN, CDR2 SVGIG (reference sequence). The CDR3 extends over 16 amino acids. The CDR3 DNA sequence: TGTGCCTGGAAGACTAGCGTAAAGCGAGTCACCGGGGAGCTGTTTTTT. It specifies CAWKTSVKRVTGELFF.

The chain combines TRBV2 with TRBJ1-1; TRBD1 matches at 9 bases. V shed 6 bases, J shed 4 bases, and the junction held 3 bases outside the gene matches. CDR3 length equals 13 residues. From germline, CDR1 is SNHLY and CDR2 FYNNEI. CDR3 coding DNA: TGTGCCAGCAGGGACAGGGGTATCACTGAAGCTTTCTTT. Translation: CASRDRGITEAFF.

This clone was seen a few times. The chain recombines TRBV5-4 with TRBJ2-7, with D possibly being TRBD2 (5 bases). The germline gives CDR1 SGHNT, CDR2 YYREEE (reference sequence). The CDR3 contains 13 residues. The V and J ends lost 5 bases and 0 bases respectively, with 9 bases between them. The CDR3 here is CASSVTNSYEQYF. In nucleotides, the CDR3 is TGTGCCAGCAGTGTGACTAACTCCTACGAGCAGTACTTC.